This TCR beta chain was sequenced for a study of vaccination effects on CD4 cells after COVID-19. Turning to the study itself: Post-vaccine specimens were collected at a median of 72 days following the second dose.

Produced via immunoSEQ multiplex PCR; TCRdb's table is partial and in-frame only. The data contain about 50,000 clones, 74% of them singletons. With 4 bases removed from V and 1 base from J, the gap between germline ends came to 13 bases. The germline V gene has CDR1 SSHAT and CDR2 FNYEAQ (reference sequence). The CDR3 consists of 16 residues. Notes on this clone: Its target is unknown.

Before sequencing took place, the ViraFEST assay used viral peptide pools to expand antigen-specific CD4+ T cells. Following a 10-day culture, CD4+ T cells were purified. All study participants received two doses of BNT162b2 or mRNA-1273 vaccine. In the cultures, half the medium was exchanged for IL-2 medium on days 3 and 7. The rearrangement links TRBV7-7 to TRBJ2-2; possibly TRBD1 for D (5 bases). The sequenced sample was CD4+ T cells from PBMCs cultured with HCoV-OC43 spike peptides, obtained after COVID-19 vaccination. Stated subset: HCoV-OC43 spike overlapping peptide pool stimulation. The source is a human donor who received a COVID-19 vaccine. In nucleotides, the CDR3 is TGTGCCAGCAGCTCCAGATCAGGGAAGAACACCGGGGAGCTGTTTTTT. This encodes CASSSRSGKNTGELFF. Complete variable domain (other parts from reference TRBV7-7 and TRBJ2-2): GAGVSQSPRYKVTKRGQDVTLRCDPISSHATLYWYQQALGQGPEFLTYFNYEAQPDKSGLPSDRFSAERPEGSISTLTIQRTEQRDSAMYRCASSSRSGKNTGELFFGEGSRLTVL.